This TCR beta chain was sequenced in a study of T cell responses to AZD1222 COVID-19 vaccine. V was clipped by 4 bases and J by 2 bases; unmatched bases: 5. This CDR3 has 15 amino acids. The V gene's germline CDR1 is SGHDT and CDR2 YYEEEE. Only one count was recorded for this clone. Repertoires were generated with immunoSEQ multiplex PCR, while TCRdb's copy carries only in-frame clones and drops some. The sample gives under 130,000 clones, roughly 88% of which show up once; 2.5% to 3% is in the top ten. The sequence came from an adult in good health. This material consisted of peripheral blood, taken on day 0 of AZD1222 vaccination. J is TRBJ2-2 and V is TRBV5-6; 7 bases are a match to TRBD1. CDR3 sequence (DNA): TGTGCCAGCAGCGTAACAGGGGTCAACACCGGGGAGCTGTTTTTT. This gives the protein CASSVTGVNTGELFF.